This T cell receptor (beta chain) was captured by sequencing in a study of T cell changes during pregnancy in multiple sclerosis. The V gene lost 0 bases and the J gene lost 8 bases, with 8 bases spanning the gap. Per germline, CDR1 SGDLS and CDR2 YYNGEE. The CDR3 has 12 residues. Sequencing used immunoSEQ multiplex PCR; TCRdb keeps in-frame clones, though not all of them. The sample contains 90,000 to 120,000 clones, roughly nine tenths of which appear only once. The origin of this receptor is a female donor with multiple sclerosis, enrolled in a pregnancy study. The chain links TRBV9 to TRBJ1-2; D call uncertain. Here the sequenced sample was peripheral blood, taken after pregnancy. DNA for the CDR3: TGTGCCAGCAGCGTAGAAGCGGGCGGCTACACCTTC. This sequence encodes CASSVEAGGYTF.